This T cell receptor beta chain came from a study of T-cell memory formation after mild COVID-19 (dated by TCRdb to about 2021). Concerning the study at large: Most TCR sequence clusters were specific to one of the two donors. In two donors, T-cell clones that expanded and contracted after mild COVID-19 were followed by sequencing TCRalpha and TCRbeta repertoires longitudinally. Two young, previously healthy adult volunteers, one female and one male, were included in the cohort. The full study reports these points: Clones that contracted from day 15 to 85 showed balanced CD4/CD8 phenotypes, whereas a second wave of clones that expanded from day 15 to 37 leaned towards CD4+. SARS-CoV-2 specificity was not confirmed for the second-wave clones peaking on day 37. Some responding clones were detected in pre-infection memory, suggesting pre-existing cross-reactive memory T cells joined the SARS-CoV-2 response. Only a couple of mild cases were covered in the study, and larger cohorts including severe cases with pre-infection samples were considered necessary. Contracting CD4+ clones appeared mostly in the CM and EM memory subsets, whereas CD8+ clones were enriched in EMRA.

This clonotype was observed a handful of times. Its antigen specificity is not known. Base-call qualities are not available, and no considerably larger clone is one nucleotide away. V and J lose 4 bases and 7 bases, and a span of 20 bases separates them. The CDR3 runs 16 residues from the cysteine to the phenylalanine. The read is trimmed to its CDR3 DNA, 48 bases read in frame from base 1. Ficoll-Paque density gradient centrifugation was used to isolate PBMCs. Sequencing relied on an Illumina NovaSeq 6000. TCRalpha and TCRbeta cDNA libraries were built by 5'RACE with constant-segment primers, adding sample barcodes and unique molecular identifiers. RNA was extracted from every sample with Trizol reagent. Amplification of the libraries took two PCR steps, and the second step added a second sample barcode plus Illumina TruSeq adapters. Libraries were sequenced on an Illumina NovaSeq with 2 x 150 bp paired-end reads. The original pipeline was this. With migec v1.2.7, reads were demultiplexed and then collapsed into UMI-guided consensus sequences. Using mixcr v2.1.11, UMI consensuses were aligned to TRA and TRB V and J templates and then assembled into clonotypes. A clonotype was counted as expanded or contracted only if both edgeR and NoisET called the change significant, with noise models trained on biological replicates. edgeR calls used a false discovery rate-adjusted p below 0.01 and a log2 fold-change threshold of 1. PCA with hierarchical clustering of max-normalized trajectories of the 1000 most abundant clonotypes was used as exploratory dynamics analysis. The CD4 or CD8 phenotype of responding clones was assigned using the separately sequenced CD4+ and CD8+ repertoires. Clones were called with MiXCR by TCRdb after fastp trimmed the public reads at Q25, and only in-frame beta chains were retained. Each CDR3 protein gets just one entry, which takes the most common genes and DNA from the rows behind it. The V and J calls, along with clone size, are taken from TCRdb and not from the paper's own processing. The sample table holds about 150,000 distinct CDR3 sequences, of which about 23% were seen once. The ten largest clones add up to approximately 24% of the sample.

This receptor chain uses TRBV12-3 or TRBV12-4 and TRBJ2-1; the D gene cannot be named for sure. The specimen sequenced was PBMCs or a T cell subset sorted from them (not recorded which). The TCR sequence derives from an adult woman who had mild COVID-19 (a few samples of this study predate the infection). The sample titles of this study are shuffled in the database, so cell type and time point are left out; the donor was told from shared clones. The CDR3 reads as follows: CASSSQWAANTNEQFF. The DNA sequence reads TGTGCCAGCAGTTCCCAGTGGGCAGCGAACACGAATGAGCAGTTCTTC.